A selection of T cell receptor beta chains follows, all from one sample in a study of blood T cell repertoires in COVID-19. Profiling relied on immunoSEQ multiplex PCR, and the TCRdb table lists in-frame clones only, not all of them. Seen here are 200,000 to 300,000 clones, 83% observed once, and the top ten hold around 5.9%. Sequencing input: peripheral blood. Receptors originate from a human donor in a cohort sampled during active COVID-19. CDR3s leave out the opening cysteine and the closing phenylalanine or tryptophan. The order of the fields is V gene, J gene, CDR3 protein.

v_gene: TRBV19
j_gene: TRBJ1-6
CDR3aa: ASSMADRGTYNSPLH

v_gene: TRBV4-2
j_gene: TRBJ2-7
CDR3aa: ASSPGTSSYEQY

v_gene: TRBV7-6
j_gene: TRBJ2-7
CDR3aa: ASSLSSPPGGGYEQY

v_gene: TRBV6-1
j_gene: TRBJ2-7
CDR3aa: ASSGWPSGVSYEQY

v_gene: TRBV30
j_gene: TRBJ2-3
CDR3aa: AWSGTSRSTDTQY

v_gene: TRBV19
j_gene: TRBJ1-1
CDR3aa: ASSGQGNTEAF

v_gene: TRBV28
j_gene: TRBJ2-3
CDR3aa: ASSRGGGLYTDTQY

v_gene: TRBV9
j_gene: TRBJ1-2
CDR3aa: ASSVPRGPNYGYT

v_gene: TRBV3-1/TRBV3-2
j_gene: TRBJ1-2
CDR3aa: ASSPQGGDYGYT

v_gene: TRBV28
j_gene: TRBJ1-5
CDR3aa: ASSQQQGANQPQH

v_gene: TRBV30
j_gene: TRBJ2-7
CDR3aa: AWRTRTGGEQY

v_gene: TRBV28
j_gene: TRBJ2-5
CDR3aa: AITRAPSETQY

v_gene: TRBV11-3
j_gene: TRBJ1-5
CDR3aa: ASSSGGSNQPQH

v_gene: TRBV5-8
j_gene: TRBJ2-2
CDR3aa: ASSPRVGTGELF

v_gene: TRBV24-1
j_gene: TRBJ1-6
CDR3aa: ATKAGGEGNRSPLH

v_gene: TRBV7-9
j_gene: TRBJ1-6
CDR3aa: ASSLISGVDSPLH

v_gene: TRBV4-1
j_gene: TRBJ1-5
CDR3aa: ASSRSFRGQPQH

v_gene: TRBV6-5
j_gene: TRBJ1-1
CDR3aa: ASNEVKHSEAF

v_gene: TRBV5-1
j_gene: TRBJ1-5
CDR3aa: ASSLVGGNQPQH

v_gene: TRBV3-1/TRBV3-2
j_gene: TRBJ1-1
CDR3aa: ASSQRTGEAF

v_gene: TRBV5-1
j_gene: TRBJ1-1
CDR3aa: ASGRTGWDTEAF

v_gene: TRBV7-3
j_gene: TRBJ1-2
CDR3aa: ASSLGGENYGYT

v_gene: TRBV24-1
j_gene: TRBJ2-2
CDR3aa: ATSDSRLADSGELF

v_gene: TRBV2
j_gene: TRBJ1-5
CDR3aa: ASRETGLGNQPQH

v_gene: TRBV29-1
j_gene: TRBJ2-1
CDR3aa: SVRGGQGAGEQF

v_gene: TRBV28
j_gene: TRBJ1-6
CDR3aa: ASGSSPLH

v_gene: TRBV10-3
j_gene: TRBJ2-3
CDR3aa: AISLTDTQY

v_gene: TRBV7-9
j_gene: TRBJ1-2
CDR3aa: ASSSSTGDYGYT

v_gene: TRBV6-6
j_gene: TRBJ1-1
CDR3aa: ASSYHDRGNTEAF

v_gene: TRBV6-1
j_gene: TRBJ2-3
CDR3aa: ASSEVRIDTQY

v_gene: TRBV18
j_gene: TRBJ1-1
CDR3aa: ASSPSRGNTEAF

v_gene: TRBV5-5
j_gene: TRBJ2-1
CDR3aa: ASSLEVRGFNNEQF

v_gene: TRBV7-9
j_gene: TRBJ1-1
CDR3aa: ASSVLGLTGMNTEAF

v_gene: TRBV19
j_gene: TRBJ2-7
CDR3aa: ASSPRQETVYEQY

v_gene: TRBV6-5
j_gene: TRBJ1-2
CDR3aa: ASSAGGLGYT

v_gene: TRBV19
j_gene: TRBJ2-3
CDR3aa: ASSGQGVPTDTQY

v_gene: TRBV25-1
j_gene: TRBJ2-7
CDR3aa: ATQLAGTYEQY

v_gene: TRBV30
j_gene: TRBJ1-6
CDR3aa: AWSRQGFSPLH

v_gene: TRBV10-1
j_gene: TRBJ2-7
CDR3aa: ASSDGPYEQY

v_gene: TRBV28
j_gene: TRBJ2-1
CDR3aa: ATQRGRGGEQF

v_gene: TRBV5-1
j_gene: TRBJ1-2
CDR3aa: ASSFTPGQGSYT

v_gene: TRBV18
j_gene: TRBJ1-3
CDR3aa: ASSPLHPSSGNTIY

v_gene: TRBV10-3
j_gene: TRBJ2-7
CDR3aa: AIRGAGFHEQY

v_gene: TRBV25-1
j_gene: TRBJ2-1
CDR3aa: ASIGGINEQF

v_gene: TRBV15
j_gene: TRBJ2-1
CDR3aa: ATSRDLKQYNEQF

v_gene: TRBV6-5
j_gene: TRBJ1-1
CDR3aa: ASSYREGEAF

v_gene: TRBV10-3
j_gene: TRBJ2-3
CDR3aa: AISESGTSGGRPTDTQY

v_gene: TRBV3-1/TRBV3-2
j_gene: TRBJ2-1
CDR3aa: ASGVQGGEQF

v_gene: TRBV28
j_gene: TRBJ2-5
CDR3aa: ASTSYQETQY

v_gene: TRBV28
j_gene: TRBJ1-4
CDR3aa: ASSSGQGDEKLF

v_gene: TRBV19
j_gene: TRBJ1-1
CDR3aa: ASSRGQLNTEAF

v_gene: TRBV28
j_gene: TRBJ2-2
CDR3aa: ASSWGGDPTGELF

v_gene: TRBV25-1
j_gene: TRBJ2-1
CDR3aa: ASTLTGLQQF

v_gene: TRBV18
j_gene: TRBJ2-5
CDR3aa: ASLRGGGTSKTQY

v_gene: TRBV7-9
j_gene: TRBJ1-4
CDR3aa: ASFGGGSSEKLF

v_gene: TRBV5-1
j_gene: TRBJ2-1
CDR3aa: ASSLTTGQPSSYNEQF

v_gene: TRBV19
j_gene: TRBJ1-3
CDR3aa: ASSPWAGGQNSGNTIY

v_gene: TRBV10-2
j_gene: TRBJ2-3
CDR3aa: ASSHLAGGRDTQY

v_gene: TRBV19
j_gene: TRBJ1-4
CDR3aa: ASSIRRRTNEKLF